The clone carrying this T cell receptor beta chain showed up just a few times. The antigen is unknown. 13 Jbeta primers and 60 Vbeta primers were used for the PCR. Only in-frame clones appear in the TCRdb table, and some are missing; sequencing was by immunoSEQ multiplex PCR. The data hold roughly 140,000 clones, with about four fifths observed a single time. The record originates from a study of cytomegalovirus exposure and HLA in healthy donors. Study observations and caveats: A reported reduction in N-insertions relative to the roughly 610-donor mean was seen in an Asian-associated ancestry cluster in a later analysis.

Germline lookup yields CDR1 MNHNS and CDR2 SASEGT. V trimming: 3 bases; J trimming: 1 base; junction bases outside the gene matches: 3. The length of the CDR3 is 15 residues. V usage is TRBV6-1 and J usage is TRBJ2-7, with TRBD2 matching over 10 bases. This TCR was recovered from a human donor in good health. The sample comprised PBMCs. This CDR3 reads CASSEVAGGSYEQYF. CDR3 DNA sequence: TGTGCCAGCAGTGAGGTAGCGGGAGGATCCTACGAGCAGTACTTC.